This TCR beta chain appears in the sequencing data of a study of blood T cell repertoires in COVID-19. With 6 bases clipped from V and 1 base from J, the junction kept 4 bases outside the gene matches. The CDR3 loop spans 15 amino acids. CDR1 is MGHDK and CDR2 is SYGVNS in the germline V gene. Per the original methods: How many nucleated cells were present was estimated from reference gene primer amplification. Libraries were prepared by immunoSEQ multiplex PCR; TCRdb keeps only in-frame clonotypes and omits some of them. Clone size and the V and J calls come from that table; the DNA yielded D and trimming. Of 70,000 or so clones listed, about 68% are singletons.

This sequence was found in an older woman with acute or convalescent COVID-19. The rearrangement links TRBV25-1 to TRBJ1-1, with 11 bases fitting TRBD1. Sample: peripheral blood. The CDR3 DNA reads TGTGCCAGCAGGAGGACAGGGGGCGCGAACACTGAAGCTTTCTTT. It encodes CASRRTGGANTEAFF.